This T cell receptor (beta chain) was captured in a study of cytomegalovirus exposure and HLA in healthy donors. With 60 Vbeta and 13 Jbeta primers, the PCR was carried out. Sequencing was performed with immunoSEQ multiplex PCR; in TCRdb, only in-frame clones are kept and a portion is missing. The data contain roughly 100,000 clones, roughly 80% of them seen just once; the ten biggest clones take up roughly 2%. The germline CDR1 and CDR2 sequences are SGHRS and YFSETQ. The CDR3 sequence is 15 residues long. Trimming cost V 2 bases and J 1 base, with 10 bases left between them. This chain uses TRBV5-1 with TRBJ2-4; tentative D call: TRBD2 (5 bases). Sequenced input: PBMCs. The sequence was obtained from a man aged 40-49 years in good health and CMV-seronegative. Here the CDR3 DNA reads TGCGCCAGCAGCTTCGGAGGATCCGCCAAAAACATTCAGTACTTC. Translating gives CASSFGGSAKNIQYF.